This T cell receptor beta chain emerged from a study of identifying expanded T cells in peripheral blood (dated by TCRdb to the late 2010s). General notes on the study: Technical replicates were generated by sequencing separate aliquots of the same genomic DNA pool, and four replicates were compared pairwise.

TCRbeta CDR3 regions were profiled by bias-controlled multiplex PCR amplification of genomic DNA with the immunoSEQ Assay. Per the source publication's procedure: To quantify the absolute abundance of each unique TCRbeta CDR3 region, the sequences were collapsed and filtered. Two models were used to test differential abundance: a binomial model (Fisher-equivalent) and a beta-binomial model that adds time-dependent variance fitted from healthy donors. Clones with fewer than 5 combined templates were removed, and a clone was called differentially abundant if the clone's Benjamini-Hochberg FDR was below 0.01. The form v = (b*log(k)+a)^2 was used to model beta-binomial variance as a function of total template count across the two samples. Held by TCRdb, this immuneACCESS table contains in-frame sequences only and omits some clones. Under half of the omission traces to an unresolved V gene where checked; the cause of the rest is unknown. V and J calls and clone size are those listed in that table; D and trimming were worked out from the DNA. In this sample the table shows about 83,000 clones, 89% of which occur a single time. The top ten hold around 2.8% of the sample.

As regards this clone: It has no known antigen specificity. No base quality information exists; no much larger clone differs at one position.

Overall study outcomes, separate from this receptor: Across all healthy donors, variance in clone template counts between roughly two-week samples was found to increase significantly with total template count. Both the number of clones called differentially abundant and the false-positive rate were significantly reduced by the beta-binomial model across all healthy-donor time intervals. Approximately 1.2 differentially abundant clones were flagged by the binomial model between technical replicates, whereas about 15 and 19 were flagged over about two weeks and four weeks, respectively. The authors expected that over much longer intervals, such as months to years, biological variance in healthy repertoires might increase even further.

The CDR3 runs 14 amino acids, cysteine and phenylalanine included. Only CDR3 DNA remains: 42 bases, in frame from the first base. For CDR1 and CDR2, the germline V gene lists SGHTA and FQGNSA. V is clipped by 1 base and J by 7 bases, and the sequence between their germline boundaries is 10 bases long. No immune events, such as infections, were documented for the healthy donors during the collection period. Blood repertoires from healthy donors were used as a training cohort for calibrating time-dependent variance in a beta-binomial model of differential abundance of T-cell clones. The training cohort included 10 or so healthy donors, of whom 3 were female and 7 were male. On average the donors were around 41 years old, and their ages spanned roughly 29 to 70 years. Whole blood, obtained from a commercial supplier, was collected from each healthy donor at three time points spaced around 13 days apart. For immunosequencing, genomic DNA was extracted from whole blood that had not been sorted.

This TCR was recovered from a person aged 18 to 75 in good health. Recombination linked TRBV7-2 to TRBJ2-2, with the identity of the D gene unclear. Material: blood. This receptor has the CDR3 CASSLDWVGGELFF. The base sequence is TGTGCCAGCAGCTTAGACTGGGTCGGCGGGGAGCTGTTTTTT.